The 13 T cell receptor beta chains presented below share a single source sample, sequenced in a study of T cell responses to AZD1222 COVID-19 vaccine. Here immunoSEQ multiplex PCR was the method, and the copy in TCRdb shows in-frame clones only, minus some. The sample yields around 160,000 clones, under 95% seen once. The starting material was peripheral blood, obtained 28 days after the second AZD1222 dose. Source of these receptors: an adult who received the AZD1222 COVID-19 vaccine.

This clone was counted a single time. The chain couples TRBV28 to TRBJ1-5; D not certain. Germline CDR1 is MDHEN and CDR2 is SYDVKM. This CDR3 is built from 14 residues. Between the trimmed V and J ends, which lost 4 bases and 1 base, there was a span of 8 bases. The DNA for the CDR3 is TGTGCCAGCAGTTGGGGTCGGAGCAATCAGCCCCAGCATTTT. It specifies CASSWGRSNQPQHF.

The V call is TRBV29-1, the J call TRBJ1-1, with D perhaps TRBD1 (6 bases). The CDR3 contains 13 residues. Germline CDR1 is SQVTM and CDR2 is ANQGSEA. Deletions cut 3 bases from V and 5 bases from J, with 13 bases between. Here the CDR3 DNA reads TGCAGCGTTGACCCGGGGGGCTGGACTGAAGCTTTCTTT. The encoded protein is CSVDPGGWTEAFF.

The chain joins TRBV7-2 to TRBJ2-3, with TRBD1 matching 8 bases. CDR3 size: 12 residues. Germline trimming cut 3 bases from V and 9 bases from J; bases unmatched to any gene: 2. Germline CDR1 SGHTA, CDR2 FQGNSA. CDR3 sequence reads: CASSLGTGTQYF. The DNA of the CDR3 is TGTGCCAGCAGCTTGGGGACAGGAACGCAGTATTTT.

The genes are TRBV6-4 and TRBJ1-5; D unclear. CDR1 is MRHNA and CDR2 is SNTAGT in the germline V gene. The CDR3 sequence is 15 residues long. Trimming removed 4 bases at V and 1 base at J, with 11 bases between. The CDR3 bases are TGTGCCAGCAGTGTTACCTTTTCCAGCAATCAGCCCCAGCATTTT. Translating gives CASSVTFSSNQPQHF.

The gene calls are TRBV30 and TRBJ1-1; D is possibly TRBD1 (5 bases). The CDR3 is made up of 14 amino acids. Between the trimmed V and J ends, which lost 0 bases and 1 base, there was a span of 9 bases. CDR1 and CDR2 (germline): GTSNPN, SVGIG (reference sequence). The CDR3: CAWSVRGGNTEAFF. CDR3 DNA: TGTGCCTGGAGTGTACGGGGCGGGAACACTGAAGCTTTCTTT.

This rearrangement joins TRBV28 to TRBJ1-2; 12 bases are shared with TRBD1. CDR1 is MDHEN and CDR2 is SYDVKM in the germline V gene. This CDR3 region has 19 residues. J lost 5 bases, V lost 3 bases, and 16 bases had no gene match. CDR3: CASSLASLGTGGAGYGYTF. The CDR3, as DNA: TGTGCCAGCAGTTTGGCGTCTTTGGGGACAGGGGGCGCGGGGTATGGCTACACCTTC.

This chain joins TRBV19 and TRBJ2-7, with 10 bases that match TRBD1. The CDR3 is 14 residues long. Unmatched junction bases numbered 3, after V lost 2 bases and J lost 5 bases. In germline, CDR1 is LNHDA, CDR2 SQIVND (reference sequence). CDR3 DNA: TGTGCCAGTAGTATACGACAGGGGGCCCACGAGCAGTACTTC. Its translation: CASSIRQGAHEQYF.

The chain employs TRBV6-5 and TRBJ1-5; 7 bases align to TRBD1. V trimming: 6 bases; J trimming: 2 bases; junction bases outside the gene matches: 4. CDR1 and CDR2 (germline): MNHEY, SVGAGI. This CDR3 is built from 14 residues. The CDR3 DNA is TGTGCCAGCAGGCCGGACAGGCGCAATCAGCCCCAGCATTTT. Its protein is CASRPDRRNQPQHF.

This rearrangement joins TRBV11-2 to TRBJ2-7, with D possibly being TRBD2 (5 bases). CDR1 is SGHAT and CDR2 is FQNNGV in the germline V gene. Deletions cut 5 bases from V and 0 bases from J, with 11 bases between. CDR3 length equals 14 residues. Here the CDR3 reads CASSREASSYEQYF. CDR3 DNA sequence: TGTGCCAGCAGCCGGGAAGCGAGCTCCTACGAGCAGTACTTC.

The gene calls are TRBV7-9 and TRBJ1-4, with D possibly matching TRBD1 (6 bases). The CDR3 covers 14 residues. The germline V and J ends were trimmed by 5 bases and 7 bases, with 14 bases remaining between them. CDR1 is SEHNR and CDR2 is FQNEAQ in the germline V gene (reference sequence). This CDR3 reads CASSPQGRFEKLFF. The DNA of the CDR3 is TGTGCCAGCAGCCCCCAGGGGCGGTTTGAAAAACTGTTTTTT.

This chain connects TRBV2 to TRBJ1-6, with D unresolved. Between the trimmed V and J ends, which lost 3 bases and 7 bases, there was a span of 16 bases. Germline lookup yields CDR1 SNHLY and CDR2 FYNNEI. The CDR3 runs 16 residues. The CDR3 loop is CASSENPKVGNSPLHF. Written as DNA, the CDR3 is TGTGCCAGCAGTGAGAACCCTAAGGTGGGCAATTCACCCCTCCACTTT.

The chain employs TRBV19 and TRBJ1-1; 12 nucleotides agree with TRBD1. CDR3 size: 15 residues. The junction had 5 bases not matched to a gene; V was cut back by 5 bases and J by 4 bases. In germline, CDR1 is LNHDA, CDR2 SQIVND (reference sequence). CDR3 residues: CASSLGQGAVTEAFF. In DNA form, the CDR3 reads TGTGCCAGTAGTCTGGGACAGGGGGCGGTCACTGAAGCTTTCTTT.

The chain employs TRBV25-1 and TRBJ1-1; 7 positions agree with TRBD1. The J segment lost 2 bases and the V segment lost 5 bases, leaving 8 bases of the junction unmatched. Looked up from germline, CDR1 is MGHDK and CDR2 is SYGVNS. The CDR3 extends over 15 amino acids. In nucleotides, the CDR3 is TGTGCCAGCAGTAGCCGGGACAGCGATAACACTGAAGCTTTCTTT. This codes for CASSSRDSDNTEAFF.